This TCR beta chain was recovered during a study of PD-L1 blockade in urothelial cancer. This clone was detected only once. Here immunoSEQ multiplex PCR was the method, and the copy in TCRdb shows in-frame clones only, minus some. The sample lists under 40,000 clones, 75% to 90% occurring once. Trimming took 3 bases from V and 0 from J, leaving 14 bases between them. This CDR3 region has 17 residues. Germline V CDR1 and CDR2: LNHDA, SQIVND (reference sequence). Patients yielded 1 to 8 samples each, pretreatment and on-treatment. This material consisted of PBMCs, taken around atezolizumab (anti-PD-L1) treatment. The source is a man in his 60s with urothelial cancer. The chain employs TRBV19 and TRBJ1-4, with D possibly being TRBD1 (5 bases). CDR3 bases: TGTGCCAGTAGTATCCTCATAGGGGCAGCAACTAATGAAAAACTGTTTTTT. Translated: CASSILIGAATNEKLFF.